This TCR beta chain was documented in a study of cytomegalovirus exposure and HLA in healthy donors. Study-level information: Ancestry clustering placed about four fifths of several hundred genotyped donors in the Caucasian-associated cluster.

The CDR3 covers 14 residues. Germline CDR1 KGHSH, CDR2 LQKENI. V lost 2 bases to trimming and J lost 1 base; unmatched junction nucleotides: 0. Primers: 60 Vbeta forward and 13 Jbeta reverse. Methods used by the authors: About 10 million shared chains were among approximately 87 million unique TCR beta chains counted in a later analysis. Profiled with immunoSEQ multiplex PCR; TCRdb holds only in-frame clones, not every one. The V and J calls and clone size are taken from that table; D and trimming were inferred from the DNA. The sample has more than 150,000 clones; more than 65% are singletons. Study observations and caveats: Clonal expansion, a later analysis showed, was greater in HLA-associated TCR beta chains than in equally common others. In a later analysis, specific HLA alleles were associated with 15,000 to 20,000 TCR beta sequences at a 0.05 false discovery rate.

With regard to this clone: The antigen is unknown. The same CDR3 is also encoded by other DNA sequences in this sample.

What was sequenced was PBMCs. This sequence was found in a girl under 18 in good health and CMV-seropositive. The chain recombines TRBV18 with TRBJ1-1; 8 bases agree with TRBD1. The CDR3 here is CASSPGQGNTEAFF. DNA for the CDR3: TGTGCCAGCTCACCAGGACAGGGGAACACTGAAGCTTTCTTT.